Included here is one T cell receptor (beta chain) sequence, with context. This entry is derived from a study of blood T cell repertoires in COVID-19. Study as a whole: Specimens from acute and convalescent COVID-19 originated in the United States, Italy and Spain.

Clones were read by immunoSEQ multiplex PCR, and TCRdb kept only the in-frame ones, dropping some. Of some 110,000 clones detected, approximately 74% appear once; the ten largest clones hold approximately 5.9%. This CDR3 spans 15 amino acids. The germline V gene encodes CDR1 SGHVS and CDR2 FNYEAQ. V gave up 5 bases and J gave up 6 bases; unmatched junction bases: 12. This chain joins TRBV7-6 and TRBJ1-2; the match to TRBD1 covers 7 bases. The receptor was derived from an elderly man with COVID-19, enrolled during active disease. Sample: peripheral blood. In DNA form, the CDR3 reads TGTGCCAGCAGCCCCTACAGGGGAGGCGGCGATGGCTACACCTTC. As protein: CASSPYRGGGDGYTF.